The sequence of this TCR beta chain was determined in a study of T cell responses to AZD1222 COVID-19 vaccine. Findings and limits, study-wide: Among AZD1222 vaccinees, only six or seven were seropositive at baseline. Repertoires were collected only later (after the peak T cell response had occurred).

TCRdb's copy holds only in-frame clones and misses some; the assay was immunoSEQ multiplex PCR. The table records fewer than 200,000 clones, roughly 92% of them present only once. The CDR3 has 13 residues. Germline V gives CDR1 LNHDA, CDR2 SQIVND (reference sequence). V was trimmed by 9 bases and J by 4 bases, leaving 13 bases between them. On this clone itself: What it binds is unknown.

This clonotype was sampled from an adult in good health. The V gene is TRBV19, the J gene TRBJ1-5, with a tentative D call TRBD1 (5 bases). The sample here was peripheral blood, taken on day 0 of AZD1222 vaccination. This CDR3 reads CASRTHRNQPQHF. For the CDR3, the DNA is TGTGCCAGCCGGACACACAGAAATCAGCCCCAGCATTTT.